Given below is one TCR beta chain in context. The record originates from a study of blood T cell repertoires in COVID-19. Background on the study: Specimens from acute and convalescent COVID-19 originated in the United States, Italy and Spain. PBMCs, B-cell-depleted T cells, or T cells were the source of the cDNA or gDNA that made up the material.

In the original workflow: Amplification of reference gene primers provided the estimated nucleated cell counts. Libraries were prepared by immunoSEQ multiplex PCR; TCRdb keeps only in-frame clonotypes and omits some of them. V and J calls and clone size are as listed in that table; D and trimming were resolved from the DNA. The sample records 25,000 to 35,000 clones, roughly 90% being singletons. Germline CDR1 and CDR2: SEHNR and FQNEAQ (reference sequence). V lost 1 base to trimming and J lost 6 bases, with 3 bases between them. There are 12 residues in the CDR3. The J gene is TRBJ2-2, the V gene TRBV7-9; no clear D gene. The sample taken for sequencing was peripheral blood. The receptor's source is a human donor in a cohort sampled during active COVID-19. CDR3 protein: CASSLEPGELFF. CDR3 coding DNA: TGTGCCAGCAGCTTAGAGCCCGGGGAGCTGTTTTTT.